One sample yielded the 18 T cell receptor beta chains listed below, sequenced in a study of blood T cell repertoires in COVID-19. Sequencing was performed with immunoSEQ multiplex PCR; in TCRdb, only in-frame clones are kept and a portion is missing. The table has about 300,000 clones, 85% to 90% seen once; the top ten hold about 4.6%. Sequencing was carried out using PBMCs or T cells enriched from blood (not recorded which). These TCRs come from a man under 40 who had recovered from COVID-19.

This chain joins TRBV19 and TRBJ2-3; D is undetermined. Germline V gives CDR1 LNHDA, CDR2 SQIVND (reference sequence). The V and J ends lost 8 bases and 4 bases respectively, with 22 bases between them. The length of the CDR3 is 16 residues. As DNA, the CDR3 is TGTGCCAGTTCAGAAACCAGTGGTTTAATCGCAGATACGCAGTATTTT. This translates into CASSETSGLIADTQYF. The whole variable domain, filled in from reference TRBV19 and TRBJ2-3, reads DGGITQSPKYLFRKEGQNVTLSCEQNLNHDAMYWYRQDPGQGLRLIYYSQIVNDFQKGDIAEGYSVSREKKESFPLTVTSAQKNPTAFYLCASSETSGLIADTQYFGPGTRLTVL.

The chain combines TRBV29-1 with TRBJ1-1; 8 bases align to TRBD1. The V segment lost 6 bases and the J segment 1 base; nucleotides outside the gene matches: 4. Germline V lookup: CDR1 SQVTM, CDR2 ANQGSEA. The length of the CDR3 is 13 residues. Here the CDR3 DNA reads TGCAGCGTCAAGACAGGGGCGAACACTGAAGCTTTCTTT. It codes for CSVKTGANTEAFF. Using reference TRBV29-1 and TRBJ1-1 for the parts outside the CDR3, the full variable domain is SAVISQKPSRDICQRGTSLTIQCQVDSQVTMMFWYRQQPGQSLTLIATANQGSEATYESGFVIDKFPISRPNLTFSTLTVSNMSPEDSSIYLCSVKTGANTEAFFGQGTRLTVV.

The chain joins TRBV7-8 to TRBJ2-7; 8 bases are a match to TRBD1. V was clipped by 3 bases and J by 3 bases; unmatched bases: 1. CDR3 length: 13 residues. The germline CDR1 and CDR2 sequences are SGHVS and FQNEAQ. In DNA form, the CDR3 reads TGTGCCAGCAGCTTCGGACAGGGCTACGAGCAGTACTTC. Amino acids: CASSFGQGYEQYF.

The chain uses TRBV9 and TRBJ1-5, with TRBD1 as a possible D gene (6 bases). CDR1 is SGDLS, CDR2 YYNGEE, per germline. The CDR3 runs to 17 residues. Trimming removed 9 bases from V and 3 bases from J, with 25 bases in between. The CDR3 protein is CATFPPPRRQDNQPQHF. CDR3 nucleotide sequence: TGTGCCACCTTTCCCCCCCCTCGGCGACAGGACAATCAGCCCCAGCATTTT.

This clone was seen a handful of times. The CDR3 nucleotides read TGCGCCAGCCAAGAGGGTTCTGGAAACACCATATATTTT. It codes for CASQEGSGNTIYF. This chain links TRBV5-1 with TRBJ1-3; the D is unclear. The germline V gene encodes CDR1 SGHRS and CDR2 YFSETQ. The CDR3 runs 13 residues. The V end lost 7 bases, the J end lost 1 base, and 9 bases lay between the germline ends.

CDR3 protein: CASSRGSGAAGVSIQYF. CDR3 coding DNA: TGTGCCAGCAGTCGAGGGTCAGGGGCGGCGGGGGTTAGCATTCAGTACTTC. The chain is built from TRBV27 and TRBJ2-4; D possibly corresponds to TRBD2 (7 bases). The CDR3 is 17 residues long. Germline V gene sequence: CDR1 MNHEY, CDR2 SMNVEV (reference sequence). V lost 5 bases, J lost 9 bases, and 26 bases lay in between.

The CDR3 sequence is CASSLGLAFDEQYF. The CDR3, as DNA: TGTGCCAGCAGCTTAGGGCTAGCGTTCGACGAGCAGTACTTC. The rearrangement uses TRBV7-2 and TRBJ2-7; D is possibly TRBD2 (6 bases). Trimming removed 1 base from V and 5 bases from J, with 12 bases in between. Germline V gene sequence: CDR1 SGHTA, CDR2 FQGNSA. This CDR3 comprises 14 residues.

The rearrangement joins TRBV12-2 to TRBJ2-7; the table's TRBD2 call for D was not verified on the DNA. TRBV12-2 has pseudogene status. There are 14 residues in the CDR3. In nucleotides, the CDR3 is TGTGCAAGTCGCCGGGGGGGCTTTAACTACGAGCAGTACTTC. Translated, it gives CASRRGGFNYEQYF.

The genes are TRBV25-1 and TRBJ2-1; 7 positions agree with TRBD1. Germline-derived CDR1 and CDR2 are MGHDK and SYGVNS. Unmatched junction bases numbered 5, after V lost 4 bases and J lost 2 bases. CDR3 length equals 15 residues. The CDR3 DNA reads TGTGCCAGCAGTGTTCCGGGACAGACCTACAATGAGCAGTTCTTC. This gives the protein CASSVPGQTYNEQFF.

The rearrangement joins TRBV6-1 to TRBJ1-2; 7 bases are a match to TRBD1. V shed 2 bases and J 5 bases; nucleotides not matched to a gene: 8. The length of the CDR3 is 15 residues. Germline V CDR1 and CDR2: MNHNS, SASEGT. The CDR3 is CASSEMPGQIYGYTF. CDR3 nucleotides: TGTGCCAGCAGTGAAATGCCGGGACAGATTTATGGCTACACCTTC.

V usage is TRBV3-1 (or the pseudogene TRBV3-2) and J usage is TRBJ2-7; 8 nucleotides agree with TRBD1. Losses at the gene ends were 2 bases for V and 8 bases for J; bases not matched to a gene: 8. The CDR3 spans 14 residues. The germline V gene has CDR1 LGHDT and CDR2 YNNKEL (reference sequence). CDR3: CASSQSGGEVQQYF. In DNA, the CDR3 is TGTGCCAGCAGCCAATCAGGGGGCGAAGTCCAGCAGTACTTC.

J is TRBJ2-1 and V is TRBV11-2; TRBD2 is a possible D gene (5 bases). This CDR3 contains 12 residues. In germline, CDR1 is SGHAT, CDR2 FQNNGV. The germline V and J ends were trimmed by 5 bases and 10 bases, with 12 bases remaining between them. The chain's CDR3 is CASSHRRREQFF. CDR3 nucleotide sequence: TGTGCCAGCAGCCACCGGCGGAGGGAGCAGTTCTTC.

J is TRBJ2-1 and V is TRBV15, with 9 positions matching TRBD2. This CDR3 is 14 amino acids long. CDR1 is LNHNV and CDR2 is YYDKDF in the germline V gene (reference sequence). V lost 4 bases, J lost 5 bases, and 3 bases stayed unmatched. The CDR3 protein is CATSIRLADNEQFF. The CDR3 coding sequence is TGTGCCACCAGCATACGACTAGCGGACAATGAGCAGTTCTTC.

The gene calls are TRBV10-3 and TRBJ2-7, with D maybe TRBD1 (7 bases). V was clipped by 0 bases and J by 4 bases, with 25 bases between them. The CDR3 contains 19 residues. CDR1 and CDR2 from the germline V gene are ENHRY and SYGVKD. The DNA of the CDR3 is TGTGCCATCAGTGAGTCTGAGAGCGGGCAGGGGGTTTCAGGGTACGAGCAGTACTTC. This sequence encodes CAISESESGQGVSGYEQYF.

This chain connects TRBV11-2 to TRBJ2-1, with D perhaps TRBD1 (6 bases). The CDR3 totals 12 residues. The ends were cut back, 4 bases at V and 9 bases at J, with 10 bases in the middle. The germline CDR1 and CDR2 sequences are SGHAT and FQNNGV. The CDR3 sequence is CASSSTGIEQFF. The CDR3 DNA reads TGTGCCAGCAGCTCGACAGGTATTGAGCAGTTCTTC.

The rearrangement links TRBV7-2 to TRBJ2-1; the D is unclear. V was cut by 2 bases and J by 3 bases, with 8 bases left in between. Germline V CDR1 and CDR2: SGHTA, FQGNSA. CDR3 length equals 14 residues. CDR3 sequence (DNA): TGTGCCAGCAGCTTAAGTAGAAACTACAATGAGCAGTTCTTC. The encoded protein is CASSLSRNYNEQFF.

This chain links TRBV13 with TRBJ1-1; 11 bases line up with TRBD1. J gave up 1 base and V 5 bases, and 6 bases lay outside the gene matches. Germline V CDR1 and CDR2: PRHDT, FYEKMQ (reference sequence). CDR3 length equals 16 residues. As DNA, the CDR3 is TGTGCCAGCAGCCAAGGACAGGGGGCGAGGAACACTGAAGCTTTCTTT. Its protein product is CASSQGQGARNTEAFF.

This clone appeared a single time. This chain uses TRBV7-9 with TRBJ1-1; 8 bases map to TRBD1. This CDR3 has 15 amino acids. Losses at the gene ends were 7 bases for V and 5 bases for J; bases not matched to a gene: 12. Germline-derived CDR1 and CDR2 are SEHNR and FQNEAQ (reference sequence). The CDR3 protein is CASTQSGTGWTEAFF. The CDR3 DNA follows: TGTGCCAGCACCCAAAGCGGGACAGGATGGACTGAAGCTTTCTTT.